A selection of T cell receptor beta chains follows, all from one sample in a study of blood T cell repertoires in COVID-19. Repertoires were generated with immunoSEQ multiplex PCR, while TCRdb's copy carries only in-frame clones and drops some. In the table there are roughly 250,000 clones, more than 85% of which are singletons. Sequenced input: PBMCs or T cells enriched from blood (not recorded which). Receptor source: a woman in her forties or fifties who had recovered from COVID-19. Both conserved end residues are part of each CDR3. Fields, in order: D gene, J gene, V gene, clone size, CDR3 protein, CDR3 DNA. A D gene is named only where the DNA matches it firmly. Size values are once, few and many counts, or a class for expanded clones, and some rows have none.

>TRBD1|TRBJ1-1|TRBV7-2|once
CASSLGRGQTEAFF
TGTGCCAGCAGCTTAGGCAGGGGGCAAACTGAAGCTTTCTTT
>.|TRBJ2-3|TRBV7-8|.
CASSLGWEKGTDTQYF
TGTGCCAGCAGCTTAGGGTGGGAGAAAGGCACAGATACGCAGTATTTT
>.|TRBJ2-4|TRBV2|once
CASSEGSVASIQYF
TGTGCCAGCAGTGAAGGTTCCGTGGCCAGCATTCAGTACTTC
>TRBD2|TRBJ2-7|TRBV6-2/TRBV6-3|.
CASSPQGLGRGEQYF
TGTGCCAGCAGTCCCCAGGGACTAGGCCGGGGCGAGCAGTACTTC
>TRBD2|TRBJ2-1|TRBV19|.
CASSILAGAVRYNEQFF
TGTGCCAGTAGTATCCTAGCGGGAGCGGTAAGGTATAATGAGCAGTTCTTC
>.|TRBJ2-1|TRBV21-1|.
CASSDIPSSGPTYNEQFF
TGTGCCAGCAGCGATATACCTTCTAGCGGCCCTACCTACAATGAGCAGTTCTTC
>TRBD1|TRBJ2-3|TRBV5-4|.
CASSSTGGADTQYF
TGTGCCAGCAGCTCGACAGGGGGGGCAGATACGCAGTATTTT
>.|TRBJ2-3|TRBV30|.
CAWSPVSSSRTDTQYF
TGTGCCTGGAGCCCCGTTTCGTCTTCCAGGACAGATACGCAGTATTTT
>.|TRBJ2-7|TRBV3-1/TRBV3-2|.
CASSQDRSHEQYF
TGTGCCAGCAGCCAAGATCGTTCCCACGAGCAGTACTTC
>.|TRBJ2-1|TRBV5-1|.
CASSFRTGAGYNEQFF
TGCGCCAGCAGCTTTAGGACCGGGGCGGGATACAATGAGCAGTTCTTC
>.|TRBJ2-1|TRBV11-2|.
CASSLDLAGNEQFF
TGTGCCAGCAGCTTGGACCTAGCTGGAAATGAGCAGTTCTTC